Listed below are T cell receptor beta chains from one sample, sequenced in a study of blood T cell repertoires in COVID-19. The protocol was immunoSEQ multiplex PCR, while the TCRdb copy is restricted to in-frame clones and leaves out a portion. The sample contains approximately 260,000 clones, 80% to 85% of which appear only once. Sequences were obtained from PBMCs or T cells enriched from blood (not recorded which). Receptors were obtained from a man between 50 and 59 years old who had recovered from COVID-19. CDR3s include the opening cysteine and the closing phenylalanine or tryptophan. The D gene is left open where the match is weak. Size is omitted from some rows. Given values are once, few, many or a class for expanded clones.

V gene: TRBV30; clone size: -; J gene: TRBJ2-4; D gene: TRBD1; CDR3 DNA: TGTGCCTGGAGTGCCGAGCCGGGACAGGGTAACATTCAGTACTTC; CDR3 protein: CAWSAEPGQGNIQYF
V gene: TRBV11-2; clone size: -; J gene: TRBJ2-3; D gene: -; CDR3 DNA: TGTGCCAGCAGCCTCACCATGGCCCAGGCTAGCACAGATACGCAGTATTTT; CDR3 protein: CASSLTMAQASTDTQYF
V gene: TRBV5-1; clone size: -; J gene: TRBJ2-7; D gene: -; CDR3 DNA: TGCGCCAGCAGCTTGGAGCGTAACGAGCAGTACTTC; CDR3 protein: CASSLERNEQYF
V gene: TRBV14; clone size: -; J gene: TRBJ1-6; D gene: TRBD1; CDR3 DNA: TGTGCCAGCAGCCAGGGACAGGGGTATAATTCACCCCTCCACTTT; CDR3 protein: CASSQGQGYNSPLHF
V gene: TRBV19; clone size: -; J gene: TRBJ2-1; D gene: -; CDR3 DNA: TGTGCCAGTAGTATAGGACAGCACCACTACAATGAGCAGTTCTTC; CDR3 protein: CASSIGQHHYNEQFF
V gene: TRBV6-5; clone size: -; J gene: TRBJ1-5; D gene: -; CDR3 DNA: TGTGCCGAACAGGGAGGGAGCAATCAGCCCCAGCATTTT; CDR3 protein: CAEQGGSNQPQHF
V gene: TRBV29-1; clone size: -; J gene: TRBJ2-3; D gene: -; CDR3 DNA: TGCAGCTCTTCAGGGACTAGCACAGATACGCAGTATTTT; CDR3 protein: CSSSGTSTDTQYF
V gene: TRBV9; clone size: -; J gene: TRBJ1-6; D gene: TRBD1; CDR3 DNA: TGTGCCAGCAGCGCGACAGGGTCTTGGGTCAATTCACCCCTCCACTTT; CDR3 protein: CASSATGSWVNSPLHF
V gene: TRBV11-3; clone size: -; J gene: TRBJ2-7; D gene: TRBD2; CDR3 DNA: TGTGCCAGCAGCTTGGAGGGAGGGACTAGCGCCTACGAGCAGTACTTC; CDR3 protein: CASSLEGGTSAYEQYF
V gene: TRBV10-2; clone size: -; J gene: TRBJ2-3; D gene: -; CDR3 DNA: TGCGCCAGCACTCCGACAGCCCGCACAGATACGCAGTATTTT; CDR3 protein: CASTPTARTDTQYF
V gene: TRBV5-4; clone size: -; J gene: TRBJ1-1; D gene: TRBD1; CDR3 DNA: TGTGCCAGCAGCCCCGTACAGGGGGTTAAGAACACTGAAGCTTTCTTT; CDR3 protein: CASSPVQGVKNTEAFF
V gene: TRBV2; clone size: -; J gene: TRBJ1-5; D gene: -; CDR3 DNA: TGTGCCAGCAGCGGGTGGGTGGGTCAGCCCCAGCATTTT; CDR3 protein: CASSGWVGQPQHF
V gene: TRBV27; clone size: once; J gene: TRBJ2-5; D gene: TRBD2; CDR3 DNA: TGTGCCAGCAATCCAGCGGGAGCTAGGCGGGAGACCCAGTACTTC; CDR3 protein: CASNPAGARRETQYF
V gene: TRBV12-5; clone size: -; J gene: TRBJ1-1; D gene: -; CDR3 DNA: TGTGCTAGTGGTCCCCCCGAAGGGGAGGGCGAGAGGGCCCCTGAAGCTTTCTTT; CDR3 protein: CASGPPEGEGERAPEAFF
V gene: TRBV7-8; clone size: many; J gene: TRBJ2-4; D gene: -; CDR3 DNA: TGTGCCAGCAGCCGAGAATATCTAGCCAAAAACATTCAGTACTTC; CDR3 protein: CASSREYLAKNIQYF
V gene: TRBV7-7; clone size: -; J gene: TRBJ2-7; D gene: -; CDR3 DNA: TGTGCTAGCAGCCCGGACAACTCCTACGAGCAGTACTTC; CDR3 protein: CASSPDNSYEQYF
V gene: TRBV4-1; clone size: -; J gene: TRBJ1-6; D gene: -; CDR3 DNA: TGCGCCAGCAGCCAACAGGGATCACCCCTCCACTTT; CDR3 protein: CASSQQGSPLHF
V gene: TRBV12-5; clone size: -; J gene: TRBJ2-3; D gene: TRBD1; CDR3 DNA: TGTGCTAGTGGTACGGGACAGGTGGAAACAGATACGCAGTATTTT; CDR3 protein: CASGTGQVETDTQYF
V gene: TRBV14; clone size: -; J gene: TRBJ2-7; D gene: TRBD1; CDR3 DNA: TGTGCCAGCAGCCAAGGTGGACAGGGGAGGTACGAGCAGTACTTC; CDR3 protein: CASSQGGQGRYEQYF
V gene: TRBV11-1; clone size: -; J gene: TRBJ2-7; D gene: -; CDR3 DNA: TGTGCCAGCAGCTTGGTACTAGGAAGGTTCTCCGAGCAGTACTTC; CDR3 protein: CASSLVLGRFSEQYF
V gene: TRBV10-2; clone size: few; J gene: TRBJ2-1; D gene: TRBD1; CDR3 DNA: TGCGCCAGCAGTGTTCCAAGACAGGGGCCCTCCAATGAGCAGTTCTTC; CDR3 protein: CASSVPRQGPSNEQFF
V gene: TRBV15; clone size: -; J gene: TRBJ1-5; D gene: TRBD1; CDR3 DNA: TGTGCCACCAGCAGATCTTTAGGGGGCGATCAGCCCCAGCATTTT; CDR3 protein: CATSRSLGGDQPQHF
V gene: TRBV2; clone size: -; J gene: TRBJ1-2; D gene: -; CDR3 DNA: TGTGCCAGCAGACCGGACAGTAACTATGGCTACACCTTC; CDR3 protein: CASRPDSNYGYTF
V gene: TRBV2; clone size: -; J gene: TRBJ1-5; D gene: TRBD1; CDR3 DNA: TGTGCCAGCAGAGACCGGGACAGGGTGAATCAGCCCCAGCATTTT; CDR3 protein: CASRDRDRVNQPQHF
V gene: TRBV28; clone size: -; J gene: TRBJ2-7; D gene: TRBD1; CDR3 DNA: TGTGCCAGCAGTTGGGACAGCTCCTACGAGCAGTACTTC; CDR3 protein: CASSWDSSYEQYF
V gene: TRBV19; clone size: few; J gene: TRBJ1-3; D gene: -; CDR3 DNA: TGTGCCAGTAAGGGGGTAACCGGAAACACCATATATTTT; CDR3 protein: CASKGVTGNTIYF
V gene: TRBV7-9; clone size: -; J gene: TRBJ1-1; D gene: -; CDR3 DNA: TGTGCCAGCAGCTTACGGGACCCTGGGACTTCGAACACTGAAGCTTTCTTT; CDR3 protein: CASSLRDPGTSNTEAFF
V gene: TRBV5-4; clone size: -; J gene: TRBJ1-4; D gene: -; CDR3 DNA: TGTGCCAGCAGCATCAACCTGGGCGGGGGTGAAAAACTGTTTTTT; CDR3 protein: CASSINLGGGEKLFF
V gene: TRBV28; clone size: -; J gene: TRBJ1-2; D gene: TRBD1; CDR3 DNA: TGTGCCAGCAGTTTTCGGGACAGTTTCTATGGCTACACCTTC; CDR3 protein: CASSFRDSFYGYTF